These T cell receptor beta chains were read from a single sample in a study of cytotoxic CD8 clonotypes in ibrutinib-treated CLL. The repertoire was sequenced with immunoSEQ multiplex PCR; TCRdb's copy has only in-frame clones and lacks some. The table shows tens of thousands of clones, with approximately 87% occurring only once. Sequenced here: PBMCs, sampled after 24 months of ibrutinib treatment. The origin of the receptors is a human donor with chronic lymphocytic leukemia. Each CDR3 is given with its conserved first and last residue. A D gene is named only where the DNA matches it firmly. Clone size, where shown, is once, few, many, or a class for clones that have expanded.

d_call	j_call	clone_size	v_call	cdr3_nt	cdr3_aa
NA	TRBJ2-5	NA	TRBV7-7	TGTGCCAGCAGCTTAGGGCCCAAAGAGACCCAGTACTTC	CASSLGPKETQYF
NA	TRBJ2-3	NA	TRBV19	TGTGCCAGTACCTGGACATTCCCTAGCACAGATACGCAGTATTTT	CASTWTFPSTDTQYF
TRBD1	TRBJ2-1	NA	TRBV28	TGTGCCAGCAGTTCAAAGGGACAGGGCTACAATGAGCAGTTCTTC	CASSSKGQGYNEQFF
NA	TRBJ2-1	NA	TRBV10-1	TGCGCCAGCAGTGAGTCGCAGGGTTGGAACAATGAGCAGTTCTTC	CASSESQGWNNEQFF
TRBD2	TRBJ2-5	NA	TRBV11-3	TGTGCCAGCAGCTTTAGCGGGAGGGGTGAGACCCAGTACTTC	CASSFSGRGETQYF
NA	TRBJ1-1	NA	TRBV2	TGTGCCAGCAGTGAGCAATTTGGAGGTGGCACTGAAGCTTTCTTT	CASSEQFGGGTEAFF
NA	TRBJ1-3	NA	TRBV29-1	TGCAGCGTTGACTGGGGGGGTAGAAACACCATATATTTT	CSVDWGGRNTIYF
NA	TRBJ1-1	NA	TRBV10-1	TGCGCCAGCAGGAGGGACCCGGGGTCCGGAGGGATCGGAGAAGCTTTCTTT	CASRRDPGSGGIGEAFF
NA	TRBJ2-7	few	TRBV6-5	TGTGCCAGCAGTACGGGACCCGCCTACGAGCAGTACTTC	CASSTGPAYEQYF
NA	TRBJ2-2	NA	TRBV4-1	TGCGCCAGCAGCCACCGGGGAAAAACCGGGGAGCTGTTTTTT	CASSHRGKTGELFF
TRBD2	TRBJ2-1	NA	TRBV19	TGTGCCAGTAGTAGGGGAAGCGGGGGGGACAATGAGCAGTTCTTC	CASSRGSGGDNEQFF
NA	TRBJ1-1	NA	TRBV6-5	TGTGCCAGCAGTTCAACAGGAATCAACACTGAAGCTTTCTTT	CASSSTGINTEAFF
NA	TRBJ1-5	NA	TRBV25-1	TGTGCCAGCAGTGAAAACAGGCGCAATCAGCCCCAGCATTTT	CASSENRRNQPQHF
NA	TRBJ1-1	NA	TRBV5-1	TGCGCCAGCAGCCAGGAGGGACCCCTGAACACTGAAGCTTTCTTT	CASSQEGPLNTEAFF
NA	TRBJ2-4	NA	TRBV27	TGTGCCAGCTCCCCTGGAACAGGCGTTCAGTACTTC	CASSPGTGVQYF
NA	TRBJ1-2	NA	TRBV6-5	TGTGCCAGCGGTCCGGGGGGGGGCGGCTATGGCTACACCTTC	CASGPGGGGYGYTF
NA	TRBJ2-5	NA	TRBV10-3	TGTGCCATCGGCGACATAGTTTGGACCCAGTACTTC	CAIGDIVWTQYF
TRBD1	TRBJ2-1	NA	TRBV7-2	TGTGCCAGCAGTCCCCGGACAGGGAACAATGAGCAGTTCTTC	CASSPRTGNNEQFF
NA	TRBJ2-3	NA	TRBV5-8	TGTGCCAGCAGCGACAGCCCTAGCACAGATACGCAGTATTTT	CASSDSPSTDTQYF
NA	TRBJ2-1	NA	TRBV28	TGTGCCAGCAGTTTACTTCCGGGGGCGAGCTCCTACAATGAGCAGTTCTTC	CASSLLPGASSYNEQFF
NA	TRBJ1-3	once	TRBV5-8	TGTGCCAGCAGCTTGGCCGGGGCAGGGTTGTCGTCCGGAAACACCATATATTTT	CASSLAGAGLSSGNTIYF
NA	TRBJ2-5	NA	TRBV19	TGTGCCAGTAGTCCCAGCGTCGGGCACCAAGAGACCCAGTACTTC	CASSPSVGHQETQYF
TRBD1	TRBJ2-7	NA	TRBV5-1	TGCGCCAGCAGTATCGCCGGGACAGCCCTCTACGAGCAGTACTTC	CASSIAGTALYEQYF
NA	TRBJ2-2	NA	TRBV6-4	TGTGCCAGTCAAACGGGGACCGGGGAGCTGTTTTTT	CASQTGTGELFF
TRBD2	TRBJ2-7	NA	TRBV6-5	TGTGCCAGCAGTTACTCTCGACTAGCGGGAGTGGGCGAGCAGTACTTC	CASSYSRLAGVGEQYF